This note documents a single TCR beta chain sequence. Antigen: not known. The record originates from a study of T cells after yellow fever vaccination. Study-level findings and limits: It was a small share of clonotypes that appeared in both CD4 and CD8 compartments. Secondary responses were weaker yet peaked faster, day 5 versus 15. Clones from primary vaccination mostly reappeared after the booster (around 96% CD4, roughly 87% CD8).

With V trimmed by 3 bases and J by 2 bases, 4 bases remained unmatched. From germline, CDR1 is SGHRS and CDR2 YFSETQ. There are 14 residues in the CDR3. 5'RACE template switching produced TCR cDNA carrying a universal primer site and UMIs. TCRdb analysed the 5' RACE reads with MiXCR anew, one entry per CDR3 protein. The sample comprises some 240,000 distinct CDR3 sequences, less than 3.5% of which are singletons, and 2.5% to 3.5% rests with the top ten. The clonotype comes from a man aged 18 to 30 who received the YFV17D yellow fever vaccine. This sequence joins TRBV5-1 and TRBJ1-2; the match to TRBD1 covers 7 bases. The sample was CD4+ T cells sorted from PBMCs, taken 10 days after the yellow fever booster vaccination. This chain's CDR3 is CASSSGGQNYGYTF. In nucleotides, the CDR3 is TGCGCCAGCAGCTCCGGGGGACAGAACTATGGCTACACCTTC.